This T cell receptor (beta chain) comes out of a study of blood T cell repertoires in COVID-19. As for the study in general: Spain, Italy and the United States supplied samples that represented acute and convalescent COVID-19.

Sequencing was performed with immunoSEQ multiplex PCR; in TCRdb, only in-frame clones are kept and a portion is missing. The data contain roughly 250,000 clones, about nine tenths of them singletons. J lost 7 bases, V lost 3 bases, and 11 bases had no gene match. From germline, CDR1 is DFQATT and CDR2 SNEGSKA (reference sequence). The CDR3 loop spans 16 amino acids. This sequence originates from a woman aged 40-49 years with acute COVID-19. V usage is TRBV20-1 and J usage is TRBJ2-1; 11 bases agree with TRBD2. Specimen: PBMCs or T cells enriched from blood (not recorded which). The chain's CDR3 is CSASAYSGRAGNEQFF. CDR3 in DNA: TGCAGTGCTAGTGCTTATAGCGGGAGGGCGGGGAATGAGCAGTTCTTC.